The 14 T cell receptor beta chains below come from one sample, sequenced in a study of OX40 agonist ivuxolimab in advanced cancers. Generated by immunoSEQ multiplex PCR, the TCRdb table keeps only in-frame clones and is missing some. The table has 30,000 or so clones, around 90% seen once. Material: CD4+ or CD8+ T cells sorted from blood, obtained in a trial of the OX40 agonist ivuxolimab. All receptors derive from an adult with an advanced solid tumor such as melanoma, head and neck, liver or kidney cancer.

This clone was detected only a few times. The chain carries TRBV6-5 and TRBJ2-7; either TRBD1 or TRBD2 may supply D (5 bases each). CDR1 and CDR2 (germline): MNHEY, SVGAGI. The CDR3 is made up of 13 amino acids. V lost 1 base and J lost 7, with 11 bases in between. CDR3 nucleotide sequence: TGTGCCAGCAGTTACTGGGCAGGGAGAGAGCAGTACTTC. Protein sequence: CASSYWAGREQYF.

The genes are TRBV2 and TRBJ1-5, with D possibly matching TRBD1 (5 bases). V was pared by 8 bases and J by 0 bases, with 11 bases between. The CDR3 is 14 residues long. CDR1 is SNHLY, CDR2 FYNNEI, per germline. The CDR3 loop reads CASGAGNSNQPQHF. In nucleotides, the CDR3 is TGTGCCAGCGGCGCAGGGAATAGCAATCAGCCCCAGCATTTT.

V and J are TRBV13 and TRBJ1-4; D is possibly TRBD1 (5 bases). The V end lost 7 bases, the J end lost 8 bases, and 14 bases lay between the germline ends. The CDR3 runs 13 residues. Germline CDR1 and CDR2: PRHDT and FYEKMQ (reference sequence). DNA of the CDR3: TGTGCCAGCACCTCCCGGGGGGACGAAAAACTGTTTTTT. Residues: CASTSRGDEKLFF.

The chain has TRBV4-2 and TRBJ2-3; either TRBD1 or TRBD2 may supply D (5 bases each). Germline V gene data show CDR1 as LGHNA and CDR2 as YNFKEQ. Deletions cut 7 bases from V and 0 bases from J, with 14 bases between. This CDR3 comprises 15 residues. DNA of the CDR3: TGTGCCAGCACCCCCGAGGGGAGAAGCACAGATACGCAGTATTTT. It codes for CASTPEGRSTDTQYF.

The chain is built from TRBV7-9 and TRBJ1-1; D unclear. Trimming left V 4 bases short and J 1 base short, with 10 bases between. The germline V gene has CDR1 SEHNR and CDR2 FQNEAQ (reference sequence). This CDR3 is built from 14 residues. The CDR3 loop is CASSSPGKNTEAFF. For the CDR3, the DNA is TGTGCCAGCAGCTCCCCCGGGAAGAACACTGAAGCTTTCTTT.

J is TRBJ1-1 and V is TRBV14; no clear D. Between the trimmed V and J ends, which lost 0 bases and 1 base, there was a span of 9 bases. CDR3 length: 15 residues. Per germline, CDR1 SGHDN and CDR2 FVKESK. The CDR3 nucleotides are TGTGCCAGCAGCCAAGAATCGGTCAAGAACACTGAAGCTTTCTTT. Its protein product is CASSQESVKNTEAFF.

V is TRBV2 and J is TRBJ2-7; 7 bases map to TRBD2. V shed 4 bases, J shed 4 bases, and the junction held 13 bases outside the gene matches. The CDR3 spans 16 residues. Germline V gene sequence: CDR1 SNHLY, CDR2 FYNNEI. The CDR3 here is CASSVFGLEGSYEQYF. The CDR3 nucleotides are TGTGCCAGCAGTGTATTCGGACTAGAGGGTTCTTACGAGCAGTACTTC.

The V and J genes are TRBV18 and TRBJ2-3; unclear D gene. Germline V gives CDR1 KGHSH, CDR2 LQKENI. The CDR3 contains 13 residues. V shed 6 bases and J shed 1 base, with 8 bases lying between them. The CDR3 region has the DNA TGTGCCAGCTCCCCCGACGGCACAGATACGCAGTATTTT. Its translation is CASSPDGTDTQYF.

The rearrangement uses TRBV7-3 and TRBJ2-1; 8 bases map to TRBD1. The CDR3 extends over 11 amino acids. V lost 2 bases to trimming and J lost 12 bases; unmatched junction nucleotides: 0. CDR1 SGHTA and CDR2 FQGTGA come from the germline V gene. Here the CDR3 DNA reads TGTGCCAGCAGCTTAGGGACAGGGCAGTTCTTC. Translation: CASSLGTGQFF.

The genes are TRBV9 and TRBJ2-3, with D perhaps given as TRBD1 or TRBD2 (5 bases each). Germline-derived CDR1 and CDR2 are SGDLS and YYNGEE. The V end was cut by 3 bases, the J end by 2 bases, with 10 bases between. CDR3 length: 14 residues. The CDR3 sequence is CASSGWGITDTQYF. CDR3 coding DNA: TGTGCCAGCAGCGGGTGGGGGATCACAGATACGCAGTATTTT.

The chain recombines TRBV2 with TRBJ1-1; D might be TRBD1 (5 bases). Per germline, CDR1 SNHLY and CDR2 FYNNEI. V gave up 3 bases and J gave up 4 bases, with 15 bases separating them. This CDR3 has 15 residues. The CDR3 nucleotides are TGTGCCAGCAGTGATACTAAGTTAGGGGTCACTGAAGCTTTCTTT. Protein: CASSDTKLGVTEAFF.

V and J are TRBV10-2 and TRBJ1-2; 8 bases match TRBD1. With V trimmed by 3 bases and J by 4 bases, 10 bases remained unmatched. CDR1 WSHSY and CDR2 SAAADI come from the germline V gene. CDR3 length equals 16 residues. The CDR3 spells CASSEYGVTGGYGYTF. Written as DNA, the CDR3 is TGCGCCAGCAGTGAATATGGGGTTACAGGGGGCTATGGCTACACCTTC.

This clone was seen once. This chain links TRBV27 with TRBJ1-5, with D hard to call. Trimming removed 3 bases at V and 4 bases at J, with 10 bases between. This CDR3 comprises 14 residues. Germline V lookup: CDR1 MNHEY, CDR2 SMNVEV (reference sequence). Here the CDR3 reads CASSLIRGNQPQHF. The CDR3 DNA reads TGTGCCAGCAGTTTGATCCGGGGAAATCAGCCCCAGCATTTT.

The chain combines TRBV7-9 with TRBJ2-3; 9 bases agree with TRBD2. CDR1 and CDR2 from the germline V gene are SEHNR and FQNEAQ (reference sequence). There are 16 residues in the CDR3. With 0 bases clipped from V and 6 bases from J, the junction kept 7 bases outside the gene matches. CDR3 nucleotides: TGTGCCAGCAGCTTAGCTAGCGGGGGCCCGAGGGATACGCAGTATTTT. Amino acid sequence: CASSLASGGPRDTQYF.